These 21 T cell receptor beta chains were sequenced from one sample in a study of T cell responses to AZD1222 COVID-19 vaccine. Clones were sequenced by immunoSEQ multiplex PCR, and TCRdb holds only the in-frame ones, with some missing. The sample consists of 100,000 or so clones, approximately 87% of them appearing once. Sequenced material: peripheral blood, taken on day 0 of AZD1222 vaccination. All receptors derive from an adult in good health.

This chain connects TRBV28 to TRBJ1-5; D remains unclear. The CDR3 totals 16 residues. The germline CDR1 and CDR2 sequences are MDHEN and SYDVKM. Trimming left V 6 bases short and J 2 bases short, with 17 bases between. CDR3 amino acids: CASSLTGRGGNQPQHF. CDR3 nucleotide sequence: TGTGCCAGCAGCCTGACCGGCCGGGGAGGCAATCAGCCCCAGCATTTT.

The rearrangement joins TRBV5-6 to TRBJ1-2; no clear D gene. The V gene's germline CDR1 is SGHDT and CDR2 YYEEEE. The CDR3 length is 15 residues. The V end lost 1 base, the J end lost 3 bases, and 13 bases lay between the germline ends. Here the CDR3 reads CASSLQVSRDYGYTF. The DNA for the CDR3 is TGTGCCAGCAGCTTGCAGGTTTCGAGGGACTATGGCTACACCTTC.

The rearrangement joins TRBV18 to TRBJ1-6; 7 positions agree with TRBD1. The germline CDR1 and CDR2 sequences are KGHSH and LQKENI. The CDR3 extends over 14 amino acids. V dropped 2 bases and J dropped 10; count of bases not matched to a gene: 5. CDR3 residues: CASSPTGVGSPLHF. In DNA, the CDR3 is TGTGCCAGCTCACCAACAGGGGTAGGATCACCCCTCCACTTT. The full variable domain, with the rest looked up from reference TRBV18 and TRBJ1-6, is NAGVMQNPRHLVRRRGQEARLRCSPMKGHSHVYWYRQLPEEGLKFMVYLQKENIIDESGMPKERFSAEFPKEGPSILRIQQVVRGDSAAYFCASSPTGVGSPLHFGNGTRLTVT.

CDR3: CASSLGGPGGYTF. The CDR3 nucleotides are TGTGCCAGCAGCTTAGGAGGGCCGGGCGGCTACACCTTC. The chain uses TRBV7-9 and TRBJ1-2; D call uncertain. The V gene lost 1 base and the J gene lost 8 bases, with 11 bases spanning the gap. CDR3 length: 13 amino acids. The germline V gene has CDR1 SEHNR and CDR2 FQNEAQ (reference sequence).

The chain links TRBV9 to TRBJ1-1, with D perhaps matching TRBD1 (5 bases). The CDR3 totals 13 residues. Per the germline V gene, CDR1 is SGDLS and CDR2 is YYNGEE. Trimming removed 0 bases at V and 4 bases at J, with 7 bases between. CDR3 in DNA: TGTGCCAGCAGCGTAGCTAGGGGCACTGAAGCTTTCTTT. Residues: CASSVARGTEAFF.

The rearrangement uses TRBV19 and TRBJ2-2; D not resolved. CDR1 LNHDA and CDR2 SQIVND come from the germline V gene (reference sequence). This CDR3 is built from 15 residues. V gave up 2 bases and J gave up 0 bases, with 7 bases separating them. The CDR3 DNA follows: TGTGCCAGTAGTATAACCTCGGCGAACACCGGGGAGCTGTTTTTT. Encoded protein: CASSITSANTGELFF.

There are a few counts of this clone. This chain links TRBV9 with TRBJ1-1; weak D call: TRBD1 (6 bases). The germline gives CDR1 SGDLS, CDR2 YYNGEE. Trimming left V 0 bases short and J 0 bases short, with 12 bases between. The CDR3 is 16 amino acids. As DNA, the CDR3 is TGTGCCAGCAGCGTAGGAACTACAGGGTTGAACACTGAAGCTTTCTTT. Its protein product is CASSVGTTGLNTEAFF.

CDR3 nucleotide sequence: TGCGCCAGCAGCGCCAGGGAATGGGAGCCCCAGCATTTT. Its translation: CASSAREWEPQHF. The rearrangement links TRBV4-3 to TRBJ1-5, with a weak D call TRBD1 (5 bases). The germline V gene encodes CDR1 LGHNA and CDR2 YSLEER. This CDR3 region has 13 residues. V was clipped by 5 bases and J by 8 bases, with 13 bases between them.

The chain uses TRBV11-2 and TRBJ1-2; 8 bases are a match to TRBD1. Trimming took 6 bases from V and 8 from J; bases not matched to a gene: 8. The germline V gene has CDR1 SGHAT and CDR2 FQNNGV. The CDR3 loop spans 13 amino acids. The CDR3 DNA reads as TGTGCCAGCAGTTCGACAGGGGCTAGAGGCTACACCTTC. The encoded protein is CASSSTGARGYTF.

V and J are TRBV19 and TRBJ1-5; D may be TRBD1 (5 bases). This CDR3 comprises 18 residues. The V end lost 0 bases, the J end lost 0 bases, and 15 bases lay between the germline ends. Germline V gene sequence: CDR1 LNHDA, CDR2 SQIVND (reference sequence). CDR3 in DNA: TGTGCCAGTAGTATAGATGGGGCACAGTGGGATAGCAATCAGCCCCAGCATTTT. It specifies CASSIDGAQWDSNQPQHF.

The chain couples TRBV3-1 (or the pseudogene TRBV3-2) to TRBJ2-5, with no clear D. Trimming removed 1 base from V and 5 bases from J, with 2 bases in between. Germline CDR1 and CDR2: LGHDT and YNNKEL (reference sequence). The CDR3 loop spans 11 amino acids. The CDR3 nucleotides read TGTGCCAGCAGCCAAGTGGAGACCCAGTACTTC. Translating it yields CASSQVETQYF.

V is TRBV6-1 and J is TRBJ1-5; no clear D gene. Per the germline V gene, CDR1 is MNHNS and CDR2 is SASEGT. V lost 2 bases, J lost 8 bases, and 13 bases lay in between. The CDR3 is 14 amino acids. CDR3 protein: CASSELNSREPQHF. The CDR3 nucleotides are TGTGCCAGCAGTGAACTCAATTCGAGAGAGCCCCAGCATTTT.

V and J are TRBV7-2 and TRBJ1-1, with a weak D call TRBD1 (6 bases). Germline V gene data show CDR1 as SGHTA and CDR2 as FQGNSA. With 1 base removed from V and 3 bases from J, the gap between germline ends came to 15 bases. The CDR3 has 16 residues. The CDR3 spells CASSLVWSRGDTEAFF. The CDR3, as DNA: TGTGCCAGCAGCTTAGTATGGTCGAGGGGGGACACTGAAGCTTTCTTT.

V gene TRBV2 combines with J gene TRBJ1-5; D is undetermined. Germline CDR1 is SNHLY and CDR2 is FYNNEI. The CDR3 is 15 amino acids. V lost 4 bases, J lost 1 base, and 11 bases lay in between. The chain's CDR3 is CASSGRMGSNQPQHF. The CDR3 DNA follows: TGTGCCAGCAGTGGCCGGATGGGGAGCAATCAGCCCCAGCATTTT.

The J gene is TRBJ1-6, the V gene TRBV7-9, with D perhaps matching TRBD1 (5 bases). Germline CDR1 is SEHNR and CDR2 is FQNEAQ (reference sequence). V lost 5 bases and J lost 0, with 8 bases in between. The CDR3 is made up of 15 amino acids. CDR3 sequence: CASSPGGSYNSPLHF. Here the CDR3 DNA reads TGTGCCAGCAGCCCCGGGGGCTCCTATAATTCACCCCTCCACTTT.

This clone occurred once. V is TRBV7-9 and J is TRBJ2-3, with TRBD1 matching 9 bases. Germline assignment: CDR1 SEHNR and CDR2 FQNEAQ (reference sequence). V lost 5 bases to trimming and J lost 5 bases; unmatched junction nucleotides: 17. CDR3 length: 18 residues. CDR3 nucleotides: TGTGCCAGCAGCCGTCATAACAGGGGGCTAAACACTCGAGATACGCAGTATTTT. Translating gives CASSRHNRGLNTRDTQYF.

The CDR3 sequence: CASSPGQAGETMQYF. CDR3 DNA: TGTGCCAGCAGCCCGGGACAGGCTGGGGAGACAATGCAGTATTTT. The V gene is TRBV7-3, the J gene TRBJ2-3, with 8 bases identical to TRBD1. CDR3 length equals 15 residues. Germline CDR1 reads SGHTA; CDR2 reads FQGTGA. J gave up 11 bases and V 5 bases, and 15 bases lay outside the gene matches.

This clone was recorded only once. This chain connects TRBV7-2 to TRBJ2-6; 14 bases line up with TRBD2. J gave up 0 bases and V 5 bases, and 6 bases lay outside the gene matches. Germline assignment: CDR1 SGHTA and CDR2 FQGNSA. The CDR3 consists of 19 residues. CDR3 sequence: CASSAGLAGAISGANVLTF. Here the CDR3 DNA reads TGTGCCAGCAGCGCGGGACTAGCGGGGGCGATCTCTGGGGCCAACGTCCTGACTTTC.

J is TRBJ1-1 and V is TRBV15; D is unclear. Germline lookup yields CDR1 LNHNV and CDR2 YYDKDF (reference sequence). Trimming shortened V by 1 base and J by 1 base, and 10 bases separated the two germline ends. This CDR3 region has 15 residues. CDR3 in DNA: TGTGCCACCAGCAGAGGGGTGGCAGGGAACACTGAAGCTTTCTTT. Amino acids: CATSRGVAGNTEAFF.

The sample holds one count of this clone. The chain recombines TRBV5-4 with TRBJ1-4; 8 nucleotides line up with TRBD1. There are 14 residues in the CDR3. Trimming cost V 5 bases and J 6 bases; bases outside gene matches: 6. The V gene's germline CDR1 is SGHNT and CDR2 YYREEE (reference sequence). The CDR3: CASSPGGADEKLFF. CDR3 nucleotides: TGTGCCAGCAGTCCAGGGGGCGCAGATGAAAAACTGTTTTTT. The full variable domain, with the rest looked up from reference TRBV5-4 and TRBJ1-4, is ETGVTQSPTHLIKTRGQQVTLRCSSQSGHNTVSWYQQALGQGPQFIFQYYREEENGRGNFPPRFSGLQFPNYSSELNVNALELDDSALYLCASSPGGADEKLFFGSGTQLSVL.

The chain combines TRBV6-5 with TRBJ1-2; 9 nucleotides match TRBD1. The junction had 6 bases not matched to a gene; V was cut back by 8 bases and J by 8 bases. Germline CDR1 and CDR2: MNHEY and SVGAGI. The CDR3 is 12 amino acids. CDR3 sequence: CASGQGMWGYTF. Here the CDR3 DNA reads TGTGCCAGCGGACAGGGGATGTGGGGCTACACCTTC.